The source of this T cell receptor beta chain is a study of shared clonotypes between healthy human individuals (dated by TCRdb to between 2020 and 2021). Describing the broader study: The cohort comprised a couple of women and a few men aged 18 to 49 years. Each donor's leukapheresis produced roughly between about 0.9 and 9.5 billion PBMCs. For each donor, CD4 naive and CD4 memory were each given three plates, CD8 naive was given two plates, and CD8 memory was given one plate. To increase sequencing depth and limit assay-specific biases, different laboratories used diverse techniques to prepare libraries and sequence TCR repertoires. To estimate repertoire size and how much clonotype sharing occurs between individuals, the study deeply sequenced the blood TCR repertoires of a handful of healthy adults.

TCR CDR3 regions were amplified from genomic DNA by multiplex PCR using the deep immunoSEQ assay. Extracted genomic DNA from each cell subset was spread evenly across all wells of several immunoSEQ 96-well plates, with each plate serving as a replicate. For sorted subsets, approximately 210 ng of genomic DNA, equivalent to 25,000 to 30,000 T cell genomes, went into each replicate PCR. Purified libraries were quantified with a Qubit 3.0 fluorometer, sized on a Bioanalyzer 2100, and re-quantified with the KAPA Library Quantification kit. A separate single-read 150-cycle Illumina NextSeq 550 flow cell was used to sequence each immunoSEQ 96-well plate. Turning to the authors' computational methods: The immunoSEQ output contained only junctional sequences without quality scores, so filtering could not match that applied to full-length reads. To assign V/J genes and CDR3, sequences were annotated against IMGT germline references using PyIR, a Python wrapper for IgBLAST v1.9. Reads with weak V/J assignments (E-value above 1e-6), missing CDR3, stop codons, out-of-frame junctions, or ambiguous translated residues were removed. A V3J clonotype was defined by an identical inferred V gene, J gene, and CDR3 amino acid sequence. To compute the percentage overlap between repertoires, the number of shared unique clonotypes was divided by the size of the smaller repertoire. Three approaches were used to assess repertoire richness: RTK rarefaction, the Chao1 estimator, and Recon v2.1 estimates of unobserved clonotypes. Generation probabilities were computed with OLGA for all TCRbeta clonotypes obtained by the gDNA method from a handful of donors. The clones in this table, taken by TCRdb from immuneACCESS, are in-frame only. Not every clone is retained; where verified, under half of the shortfall comes from an unresolved V gene, and the cause of the rest is unknown. The DNA was the basis for D and trimming; V, J and clone size are from that table. This sample holds 2 million to 2.5 million clones; about nine tenths were observed only once. The ten largest make up about 0.36% of the sample.

On the study overall, not on this receptor specifically: Compared with non-shared clonotypes, clonotypes shared by all four sorted-subset donors had higher generation probabilities. Because the study included only a small number of donors, the genetic and exposure-history diversity represented was limited. Naive subsets generally had larger estimated clonotype richness than memory subsets did. Only blood was sampled, and tissue TCR repertoires likely differ from those in blood. Even with the large sequencing depth, rarefaction of the sorted-subset datasets indicated that sequencing was incomplete. When a handful of donors were compared, the shared fraction of clonotypes was about 5.2% for naive CD4, less than 4% for naive CD8, more than 2% for memory CD4, and around 0.37% for memory CD8. Pairwise subsampling led to the expectation that sequencing depth would affect the degree of clonotype sharing among donors.

The donors were healthy, HIV-negative adults who had no recently reported acute infections or vaccinations. Every donor was a Caucasian adult living in Nashville, Tennessee, USA. CD4+ T cells were enriched through magnetic negative selection, after which naive cells were positively selected on CD45RA and the remaining negative fraction served as the memory subset. Blood was obtained by leukapheresis, after which PBMCs were separated by Ficoll-Histopaque density gradient centrifugation and cryopreserved in liquid nitrogen vapor phase. Analytical flow cytometry was used to check the purity and quantity of each magnetically sorted T cell population. Genomic DNA was isolated from every sorted fraction and measured by UV absorbance on a Nanodrop 2000c. Points on this clone: Its binding antigen is unknown. No clone much larger than this one lies a single base away; base qualities are absent.

Between the V and J ends, shortened by 8 bases and 8 bases respectively, the junction contains 16 bases. The CDR3, cysteine through phenylalanine, is 12 amino acids long. Just CDR3 DNA is preserved here, 36 bases in frame from base 1. CDR1 and CDR2, looked up from the germline V gene, are SGDLS and YYNGEE. The chain employs TRBV9 and TRBJ1-1, with the identity of the D gene unclear. Sequences were obtained from naive CD4+ T cells from PBMCs. This specimen's cell subset or site label, per the study, means: CD45RA+ positively selected. The receptor comes from a man younger than 35 in good health. Some clones in this sample may be carry-over from other donors' samples. This receptor carries the CDR3 CARPGSANEAFF. The nucleotide sequence reads as follows: TGTGCCAGACCGGGATCAGCAAACGAAGCTTTCTTT.